This TCR beta chain was recovered during a study of cytomegalovirus exposure and HLA in healthy donors. The V gene's germline CDR1 is MGHRA and CDR2 YSYEKL. Deletions cut 4 bases from V and 0 bases from J, with 16 bases between. The CDR3 spans 18 residues. Only in-frame clones appear in the TCRdb table, and some are missing; sequencing was by immunoSEQ multiplex PCR. The sample has 100,000 to 150,000 clones; roughly 93% are singletons. The material sequenced was PBMCs. The TCR originated in a woman younger than 35 in good health and CMV-seronegative. The chain recombines TRBV4-1 with TRBJ2-6; the D gene is possibly TRBD2 (6 bases). The CDR3 DNA is TGCGCCAGCAGCCTCATAGCAGGGCGGGACTCTGGGGCCAACGTCCTGACTTTC. As protein: CASSLIAGRDSGANVLTF.